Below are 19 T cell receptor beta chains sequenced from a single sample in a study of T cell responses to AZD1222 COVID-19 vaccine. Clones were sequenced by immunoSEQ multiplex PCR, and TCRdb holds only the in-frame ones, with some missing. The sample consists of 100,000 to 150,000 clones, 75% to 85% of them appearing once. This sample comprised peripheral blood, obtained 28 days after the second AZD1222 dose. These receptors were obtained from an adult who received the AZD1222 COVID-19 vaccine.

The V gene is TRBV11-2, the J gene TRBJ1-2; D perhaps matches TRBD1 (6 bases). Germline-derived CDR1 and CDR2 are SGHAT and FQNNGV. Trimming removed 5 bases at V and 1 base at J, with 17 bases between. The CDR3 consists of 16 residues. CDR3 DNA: TGTGCCAGCAGCCCCCGGGGAGGGGGTAATAACTATGGCTACACCTTC. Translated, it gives CASSPRGGGNNYGYTF.

The CDR3 reads CATHRGDDTDTQYF. For the CDR3, the DNA is TGTGCCACCCATCGTGGGGATGACACAGATACGCAGTATTTT. The V and J genes are TRBV15 and TRBJ2-3; D is unclear. This CDR3 is built from 14 residues. Trimming stripped 8 bases from V and 2 bases from J, with 14 bases between. CDR1 is LNHNV, CDR2 YYDKDF, per germline (reference sequence).

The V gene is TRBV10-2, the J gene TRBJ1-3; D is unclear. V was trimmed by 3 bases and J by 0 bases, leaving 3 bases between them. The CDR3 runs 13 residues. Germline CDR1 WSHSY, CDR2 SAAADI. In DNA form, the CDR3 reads TGCGCCAGCAGTGACTACTCTGGAAACACCATATATTTT. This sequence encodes CASSDYSGNTIYF.

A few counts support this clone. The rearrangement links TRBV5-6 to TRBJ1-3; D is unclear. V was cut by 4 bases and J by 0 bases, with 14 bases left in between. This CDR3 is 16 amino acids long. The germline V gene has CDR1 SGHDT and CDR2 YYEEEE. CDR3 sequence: CASSHLPTSSGNTIYF. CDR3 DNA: TGTGCCAGCAGCCACCTTCCTACGAGCTCTGGAAACACCATATATTTT.

The CDR3 here is CASSWGSNQPQHF. In DNA, the CDR3 is TGTGCCAGCAGCTGGGGGAGCAATCAGCCCCAGCATTTT. The rearrangement joins TRBV5-6 to TRBJ1-5, with D possibly matching TRBD1 (5 bases). Germline CDR1 reads SGHDT; CDR2 reads YYEEEE. The CDR3 sequence is 13 residues long. V lost 3 bases and J 1 base, leaving 5 bases between the germline ends.

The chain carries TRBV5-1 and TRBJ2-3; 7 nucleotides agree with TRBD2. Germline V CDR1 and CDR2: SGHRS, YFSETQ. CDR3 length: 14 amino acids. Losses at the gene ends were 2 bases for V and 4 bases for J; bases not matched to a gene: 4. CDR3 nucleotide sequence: TGCGCCAGCAGCTTTCCGGGGGGACCAGATACGCAGTATTTT. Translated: CASSFPGGPDTQYF.

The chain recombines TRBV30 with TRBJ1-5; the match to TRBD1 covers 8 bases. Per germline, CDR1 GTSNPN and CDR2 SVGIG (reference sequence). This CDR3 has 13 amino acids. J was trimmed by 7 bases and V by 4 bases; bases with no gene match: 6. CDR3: CAWTGGIGQPQHF. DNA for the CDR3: TGTGCCTGGACAGGGGGCATTGGACAGCCCCAGCATTTT.

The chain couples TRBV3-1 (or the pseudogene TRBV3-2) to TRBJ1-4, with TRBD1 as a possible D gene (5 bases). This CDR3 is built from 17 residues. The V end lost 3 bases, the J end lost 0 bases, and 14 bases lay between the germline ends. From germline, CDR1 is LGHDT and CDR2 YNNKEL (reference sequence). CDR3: CASSQLGRGTTNEKLFF. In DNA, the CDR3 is TGTGCCAGCAGCCAGTTGGGGCGGGGAACAACTAATGAAAAACTGTTTTTT.

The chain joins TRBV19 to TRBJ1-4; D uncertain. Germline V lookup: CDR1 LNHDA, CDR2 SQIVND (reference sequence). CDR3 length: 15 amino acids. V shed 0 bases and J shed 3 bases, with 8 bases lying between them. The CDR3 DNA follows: TGTGCCAGTAGTATAGATCAAGGATCTAATGAAAAACTGTTTTTT. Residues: CASSIDQGSNEKLFF.

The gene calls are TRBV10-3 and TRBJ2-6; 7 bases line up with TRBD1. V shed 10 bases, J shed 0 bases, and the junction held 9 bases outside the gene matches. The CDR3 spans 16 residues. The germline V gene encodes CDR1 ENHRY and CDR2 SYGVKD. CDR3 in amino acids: CATWTGSLSGANVLTF. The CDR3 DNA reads TGTGCCACCTGGACAGGTAGCCTCTCTGGGGCCAACGTCCTGACTTTC.

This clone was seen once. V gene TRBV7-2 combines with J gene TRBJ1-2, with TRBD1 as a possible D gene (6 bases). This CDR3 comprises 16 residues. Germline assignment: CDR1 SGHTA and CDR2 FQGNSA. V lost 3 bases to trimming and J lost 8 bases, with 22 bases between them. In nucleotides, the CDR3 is TGTGCCAGCAGCTTTTCCGCTACAGGGTTTGTCGGGGGCTACACCTTC. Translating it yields CASSFSATGFVGGYTF.

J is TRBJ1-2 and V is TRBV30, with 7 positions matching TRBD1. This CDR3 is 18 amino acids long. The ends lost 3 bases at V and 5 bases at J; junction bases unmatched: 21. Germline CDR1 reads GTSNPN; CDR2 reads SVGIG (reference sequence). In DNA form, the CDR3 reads TGTGCCTGGAGAACCTCATTTTTTTGGGAAGGACAGGCGTATGGCTACACCTTC. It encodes CAWRTSFFWEGQAYGYTF.

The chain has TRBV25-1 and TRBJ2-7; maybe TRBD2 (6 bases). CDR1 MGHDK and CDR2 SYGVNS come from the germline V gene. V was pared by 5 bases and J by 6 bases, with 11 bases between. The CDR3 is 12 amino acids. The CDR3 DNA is TGTGCCAGCAGTCGACTAGTCGGCGAGCAGTACTTC. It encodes CASSRLVGEQYF.

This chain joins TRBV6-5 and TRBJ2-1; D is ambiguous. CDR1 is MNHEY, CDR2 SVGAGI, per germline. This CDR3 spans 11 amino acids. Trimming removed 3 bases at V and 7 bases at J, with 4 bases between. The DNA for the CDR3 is TGTGCCAGCAGTTATTTTAATGAGCAGTTCTTC. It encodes CASSYFNEQFF.

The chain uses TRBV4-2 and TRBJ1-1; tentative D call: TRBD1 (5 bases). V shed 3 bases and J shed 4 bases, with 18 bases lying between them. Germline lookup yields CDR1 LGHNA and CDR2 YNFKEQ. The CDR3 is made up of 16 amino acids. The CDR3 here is CASSQGEDPGGTEAFF. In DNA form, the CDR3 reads TGTGCCAGCAGCCAGGGGGAAGACCCAGGAGGCACTGAAGCTTTCTTT.

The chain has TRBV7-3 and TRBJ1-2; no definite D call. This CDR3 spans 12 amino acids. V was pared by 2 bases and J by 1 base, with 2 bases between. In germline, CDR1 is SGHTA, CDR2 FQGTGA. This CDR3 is CASSLDNYGYTF. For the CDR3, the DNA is TGTGCCAGCAGCTTAGATAACTATGGCTACACCTTC.

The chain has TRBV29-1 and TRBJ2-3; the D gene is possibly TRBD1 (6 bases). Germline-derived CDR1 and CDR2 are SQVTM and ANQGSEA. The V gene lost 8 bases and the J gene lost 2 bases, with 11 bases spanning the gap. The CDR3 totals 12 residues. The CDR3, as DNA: TGCAGCTTCTGGGGGCACACAGATACGCAGTATTTT. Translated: CSFWGHTDTQYF.

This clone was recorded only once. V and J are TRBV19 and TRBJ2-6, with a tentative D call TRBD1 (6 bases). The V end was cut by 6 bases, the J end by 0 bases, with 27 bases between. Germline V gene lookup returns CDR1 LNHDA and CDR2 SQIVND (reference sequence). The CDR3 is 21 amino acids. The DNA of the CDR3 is TGTGCCAGTAGAAGCGTAGGAACCTGGGACATCAGAAGCTCTGGGGCCAACGTCCTGACTTTC. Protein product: CASRSVGTWDIRSSGANVLTF.

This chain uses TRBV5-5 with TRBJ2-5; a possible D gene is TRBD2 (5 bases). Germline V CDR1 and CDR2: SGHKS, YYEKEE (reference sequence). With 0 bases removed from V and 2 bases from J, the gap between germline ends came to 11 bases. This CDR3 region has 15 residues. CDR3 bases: TGTGCCAGCAGCTTGGCGACTACACTTCAAGAGACCCAGTACTTC. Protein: CASSLATTLQETQYF.